The rows below give T cell receptor delta chains drawn from one sample of a study of gamma-delta T cells after stem cell transplantation. TCRdb re-called the RT-PCR reads using CATT. The sample contains 1,500 to 2,000 delta-chain clones, roughly 50% of which appear only once. The sample comprised gamma-delta T cells. These TCRs come from a human donor. It is not recorded whose cells these are; they may come from a transplant donor. The CDR3 runs from the conserved cysteine through the conserved F or W. D genes are given only for firm matches. Clone size is not always given. Where it is, it says once, few, many or a class for expanded clones.

clone size: large; V gene: TRDV2; D gene: TRDD3; J gene: TRDJ3; CDR3 DNA: TGTGCCTGTGACACCCTATTACTGGGGGATACTGATATTAGCTCCTGGGACACCCGACAGATGTTTTTC; CDR3 protein: CACDTLLLGDTDISSWDTRQMFF
clone size: few; V gene: TRDV2; D gene: TRDD3; J gene: TRDJ3; CDR3 DNA: TGTGCCTGTGACAGAGTACTGGGGGATACTGCCTGGGACACCCGACAGATGTTTTTC; CDR3 protein: CACDRVLGDTAWDTRQMFF
clone size: -; V gene: TRDV2; D gene: TRDD3; J gene: TRDJ1; CDR3 DNA: TGTGCCTGTGACACTTTAAGTACTGGGGGATACGATAAACTCATCTTT; CDR3 protein: CACDTLSTGGYDKLIF
clone size: -; V gene: TRDV2; D gene: TRDD3; J gene: TRDJ1; CDR3 DNA: TGTGCCTGTGACGCCTTACTGGGGGATACCCCGTACACCGATAAACTCATCTTT; CDR3 protein: CACDALLGDTPYTDKLIF
clone size: few; V gene: TRDV2; D gene: TRDD3; J gene: TRDJ3; CDR3 DNA: TGTGCCTGTGACCCTACTGGGGTCCTCTCCTGGGACACCCGACAGATGTTTTTC; CDR3 protein: CACDPTGVLSWDTRQMFF
clone size: few; V gene: TRDV2; D gene: TRDD3; J gene: TRDJ1; CDR3 DNA: TGTGCCTGTGACACCTTACTGGGGGATTTGTCCACCGATAAACTCATCTTT; CDR3 protein: CACDTLLGDLSTDKLIF
clone size: few; V gene: TRDV2; D gene: -; J gene: TRDJ1; CDR3 DNA: TGTGCCTGTGACGCCCTCGTGGGGGCCTCTCCCGGGGAACTCATCTTT; CDR3 protein: CACDALVGASPGELIF
clone size: -; V gene: TRDV2; D gene: TRDD3; J gene: TRDJ1; CDR3 DNA: TGTGCCTGTGAACGACTGGGGGATACGGGGACCGATAAACTCATCTTT; CDR3 protein: CACERLGDTGTDKLIF
clone size: -; V gene: TRDV2; D gene: TRDD3; J gene: TRDJ1; CDR3 DNA: TGTGCCTGTGACGCCCTGGGGGACACCGATAAACTCATCTTT; CDR3 protein: CACDALGDTDKLIF
clone size: once; V gene: TRDV2; D gene: TRDD3; J gene: TRDJ1; CDR3 DNA: TGTGCCTGTGACACATTATCTGGGGATACCGACCGGTACACCGATGAACTCATCTTT; CDR3 protein: CACDTLSGDTDRYTDELIF
clone size: few; V gene: TRDV2; D gene: TRDD3; J gene: TRDJ3; CDR3 DNA: TGTGCCTGTGACACGATATATCCTACTGGGGGATACGGGTCGTCCTGGGACACCCGACAGATGTTTTTC; CDR3 protein: CACDTIYPTGGYGSSWDTRQMFF
clone size: few; V gene: TRDV2; D gene: TRDD3; J gene: TRDJ1; CDR3 DNA: TGTGCCTGTGACACCCTGGGGGCGAGCACCGATAAACTCATCTTT; CDR3 protein: CACDTLGASTDKLIF
clone size: -; V gene: TRDV2; D gene: TRDD3; J gene: TRDJ1; CDR3 DNA: TGTGCCTGTGACCCTCTGGGGGACGTTGGTAAACTCATCTTT; CDR3 protein: CACDPLGDVGKLIF
clone size: few; V gene: TRDV2; D gene: TRDD3; J gene: TRDJ1; CDR3 DNA: TGTGCCTGTGACGCTTTACTGGGGGATTACACCGATAAACTCATCTTT; CDR3 protein: CACDALLGDYTDKLIF
clone size: few; V gene: TRDV2; D gene: TRDD3; J gene: TRDJ1; CDR3 DNA: TGTGCCTGTGACAAACTGGGGGATACGGGGAGAACCGATAAACTCATCTTT; CDR3 protein: CACDKLGDTGRTDKLIF
clone size: few; V gene: TRDV2; D gene: -; J gene: TRDJ1; CDR3 DNA: TGTGCCTGTGACGCCCTTGGGGTAAACACCGATAAACTCATCTTT; CDR3 protein: CACDALGVNTDKLIF
clone size: few; V gene: TRDV2; D gene: TRDD3; J gene: TRDJ3; CDR3 DNA: TGTGCCTGTGACACAGTACTGGGGGATTCCTCCTGGGACACCCGACAGATGTTTTTC; CDR3 protein: CACDTVLGDSSWDTRQMFF
clone size: -; V gene: TRDV2; D gene: TRDD3; J gene: TRDJ1; CDR3 DNA: TGTGCCTGTGACAACCTGGGGGATACGGGGAGTTACACCGATAAACTCATCTTT; CDR3 protein: CACDNLGDTGSYTDKLIF
clone size: -; V gene: TRDV2; D gene: TRDD3; J gene: TRDJ1; CDR3 DNA: TGTGCCTGTGACACCCTGGGATACGCGGCAGATAAACTCATCTTT; CDR3 protein: CACDTLGYAADKLIF
clone size: -; V gene: TRDV2; D gene: TRDD3; J gene: TRDJ2; CDR3 DNA: TGTGCCTGTGACACCGTGGCTATGGGGGAAACAGCACAACTCTTCTTT; CDR3 protein: CACDTVAMGETAQLFF
clone size: once; V gene: TRDV2; D gene: TRDD3; J gene: TRDJ3; CDR3 DNA: TGTGCCTGTGACACGATTTTACTGGGGGATACGGTAAGCTCCTGGGACACCCGACAGATGTTTTTC; CDR3 protein: CACDTILLGDTVSSWDTRQMFF
clone size: -; V gene: TRDV2; D gene: TRDD3; J gene: TRDJ1; CDR3 DNA: TGCGCCTGTGACACCGTTTCCGGGAGTGGGGGATTTGGGGAGACCGATAAACTCATCTTT; CDR3 protein: CACDTVSGSGGFGETDKLIF
clone size: large; V gene: TRDV2; D gene: -; J gene: TRDJ1; CDR3 DNA: TGTGCCTGTGACATCTTGGGGCTATCGTACACCGATAAACTCATCTTT; CDR3 protein: CACDILGLSYTDKLIF
clone size: large; V gene: TRDV2; D gene: -; J gene: TRDJ1; CDR3 DNA: TGTGCCTGTGACACCGTGCCGGTCCGTTCTAATATAATCGATAAACTCATCTTT; CDR3 protein: CACDTVPVRSNIIDKLIF
clone size: -; V gene: TRDV2; D gene: TRDD3; J gene: TRDJ1; CDR3 DNA: TGTGCCTGTGACTTACTGGGGATTGTCACCGATAAACTCATCTTT; CDR3 protein: CACDLLGIVTDKLIF
clone size: few; V gene: TRDV2; D gene: TRDD3; J gene: TRDJ2; CDR3 DNA: TGTGCCTGTAGCGGACTGGGGAACATGCCGCCAGCACAACTCTTCTTT; CDR3 protein: CACSGLGNMPPAQLFF
clone size: few; V gene: TRDV2; D gene: TRDD3; J gene: TRDJ1; CDR3 DNA: TGTGCCTGTGACGTTGTATCACTGGGGGATACGCTCCCCGATAAACTCATCTTT; CDR3 protein: CACDVVSLGDTLPDKLIF
clone size: large; V gene: TRDV2; D gene: TRDD3; J gene: TRDJ3; CDR3 DNA: TGTGCCTGTGACACCGCTGGGGGATACGCTTCGAGCTCCTGGGACACCCGACAGATGTTTTTC; CDR3 protein: CACDTAGGYASSSWDTRQMFF
clone size: -; V gene: TRDV2; D gene: -; J gene: TRDJ1; CDR3 DNA: TGTGCCTGTGACACCGCCGGTACTGGGACCAAGGAACTCATCTTT; CDR3 protein: CACDTAGTGTKELIF
clone size: -; V gene: TRDV2; D gene: -; J gene: TRDJ1; CDR3 DNA: TGTGCCTGTGATCCCCTTAAGTACACCGATAAACTCATCTTT; CDR3 protein: CACDPLKYTDKLIF
clone size: -; V gene: TRDV2; D gene: -; J gene: TRDJ3; CDR3 DNA: TGTGCCTGTGACACCGGTCTTTGGGATAGCTGGGACACCCGACAGATGTTTTTC; CDR3 protein: CACDTGLWDSWDTRQMFF
clone size: -; V gene: TRDV2; D gene: TRDD3; J gene: TRDJ3; CDR3 DNA: TGTGCCTGTGACACATTGGGGACCGGTACTGGGGGAAGGGAATCCTGGGACACCCGACAGATGTTTTTC; CDR3 protein: CACDTLGTGTGGRESWDTRQMFF
clone size: -; V gene: TRDV2; D gene: -; J gene: TRDJ1; CDR3 DNA: TGTGCCTGTGACTCCCTGCTGTACACCGATAAACTCATCTTT; CDR3 protein: CACDSLLYTDKLIF
clone size: few; V gene: TRDV2; D gene: TRDD3; J gene: TRDJ1; CDR3 DNA: TGTGCCTGTGACCCCGTTGGTGGGGGAACGGGGTACACCGATAAACTCATCTTT; CDR3 protein: CACDPVGGGTGYTDKLIF
clone size: few; V gene: TRDV1; D gene: -; J gene: TRDJ1; CDR3 DNA: TGTGCCCCCAGCGGGCTTATAACCGATAAACTCATCTTT; CDR3 protein: CAPSGLITDKLIF
clone size: -; V gene: TRDV2; D gene: TRDD3; J gene: TRDJ1; CDR3 DNA: TGTGCCTGTGACCGACTGGGGGATGAAGAACTCATCTTT; CDR3 protein: CACDRLGDEELIF
clone size: -; V gene: TRDV2; D gene: TRDD3; J gene: TRDJ1; CDR3 DNA: TGTGCCTGTGACACCGGATCCCTAAATACTGGGGTCTCACCGGGCGAGGAGAACGATAAACTCATCTTT; CDR3 protein: CACDTGSLNTGVSPGEENDKLIF
clone size: -; V gene: TRDV2; D gene: TRDD3; J gene: TRDJ1; CDR3 DNA: TGTGCATGTGACAGTATGCGAACTGGGGGACAGTACACCGATAAACTCATCTTT; CDR3 protein: CACDSMRTGGQYTDKLIF
clone size: few; V gene: TRDV2; D gene: -; J gene: TRDJ1; CDR3 DNA: TGTGCCTGTGACCCCGTCGGTGGGGGCCGCGATAAACTCATCTTT; CDR3 protein: CACDPVGGGRDKLIF
clone size: large; V gene: TRDV2; D gene: TRDD3; J gene: TRDJ1; CDR3 DNA: TGTGCCTGTGACACGATTCCCCCGGTTGGGGGATACGACGATAAACTCATCTTT; CDR3 protein: CACDTIPPVGGYDDKLIF
clone size: few; V gene: TRDV2; D gene: -; J gene: TRDJ1; CDR3 DNA: TGTGCCTGTGACACCGTGAGGGGATTAGGCCGATCCCCGACCGATAAACTCATCTTT; CDR3 protein: CACDTVRGLGRSPTDKLIF